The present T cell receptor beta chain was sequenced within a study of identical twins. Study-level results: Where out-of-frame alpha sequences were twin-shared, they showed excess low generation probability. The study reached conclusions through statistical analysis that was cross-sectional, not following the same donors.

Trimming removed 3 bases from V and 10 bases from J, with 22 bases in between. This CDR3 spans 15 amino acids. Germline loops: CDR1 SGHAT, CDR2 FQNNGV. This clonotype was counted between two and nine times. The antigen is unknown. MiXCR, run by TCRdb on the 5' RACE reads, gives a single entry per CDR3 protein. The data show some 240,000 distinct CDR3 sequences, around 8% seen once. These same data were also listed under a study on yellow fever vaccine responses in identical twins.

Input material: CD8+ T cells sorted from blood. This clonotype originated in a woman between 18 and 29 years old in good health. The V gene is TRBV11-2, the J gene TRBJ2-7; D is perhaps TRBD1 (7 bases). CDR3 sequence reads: CASSFGRERGLNQYF. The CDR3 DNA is TGTGCCAGCAGCTTTGGTCGGGAGAGGGGGCTAAATCAGTACTTC.